Below, 9 T cell receptor beta chains from the same sample are listed, as sequenced in a study of blood T cell repertoires in COVID-19. Produced via immunoSEQ multiplex PCR; TCRdb's table is partial and in-frame only. The profile shows around 300,000 clones, 75% to 90% of them singletons. The source material was PBMCs or T cells enriched from blood (not recorded which). All receptors come from a woman under 30 who had recovered from COVID-19.

The rearrangement links TRBV6-1 to TRBJ1-5, with D possibly matching TRBD1 (6 bases). Trimming took off 2 bases at V and 7 bases at J, with 12 bases between the two ends. This CDR3 is built from 14 residues. CDR1 is MNHNS and CDR2 is SASEGT in the germline V gene. Here the CDR3 reads CASSERGGRQPQHF. The CDR3 coding sequence is TGTGCCAGCAGTGAAAGGGGGGGCAGGCAGCCCCAGCATTTT.

This chain links TRBV29-1 with TRBJ2-5; 9 nucleotides line up with TRBD2. V lost 5 bases, J lost 5 bases, and 9 bases stayed unmatched. Germline V gives CDR1 SQVTM, CDR2 ANQGSEA. The CDR3 has 14 amino acids. The CDR3 DNA reads as TGCAGCGTTATACGCGGGGGGGCGCGGGAGACCCAGTACTTC. It specifies CSVIRGGARETQYF.

This chain links TRBV5-1 with TRBJ2-7; 10 bases line up with TRBD1. The CDR3 totals 14 residues. V lost 4 bases and J lost 3; bases outside the gene matches: 4. Per the germline V gene, CDR1 is SGHRS and CDR2 is YFSETQ. This CDR3 reads CASSVRTGGYEQYF. The CDR3 bases are TGCGCCAGCAGCGTGAGGACAGGGGGCTACGAGCAGTACTTC.

J is TRBJ1-2 and V is TRBV27; 8 positions agree with TRBD1. From germline, CDR1 is MNHEY and CDR2 SMNVEV (reference sequence). V dropped 3 bases and J dropped 1; count of bases not matched to a gene: 4. The CDR3 loop spans 15 amino acids. This CDR3 is CASSFGRGLNYGYTF. The CDR3 nucleotides read TGTGCCAGCAGTTTTGGCAGGGGGCTTAACTATGGCTACACCTTC.

The chain is built from TRBV6-5 and TRBJ1-2, with 7 bases fitting TRBD1. This CDR3 spans 12 amino acids. The ends lost 7 bases at V and 4 bases at J; junction bases unmatched: 3. Germline V lookup: CDR1 MNHEY, CDR2 SVGAGI. The CDR3 DNA sequence: TGTGCCAGCATGGACAGGTCCTATGGCTACACCTTC. Its protein product is CASMDRSYGYTF.

The chain employs TRBV11-2 and TRBJ1-1; D is uncertain. V lost 3 bases, J lost 5 bases, and 13 bases lay in between. Germline-derived CDR1 and CDR2 are SGHAT and FQNNGV. The CDR3 runs 14 residues. CDR3 nucleotides: TGTGCCAGCAGCTTGAGTCGGAGTTTGACTGAAGCTTTCTTT. This sequence encodes CASSLSRSLTEAFF. Drawing the rest from reference TRBV11-2 and TRBJ1-1, the complete variable domain is EAGVAQSPRYKIIEKRQSVAFWCNPISGHATLYWYQQILGQGPKLLIQFQNNGVVDDSQLPKDRFSAERLKGVDSTLKIQPAKLEDSAVYLCASSLSRSLTEAFFGQGTRLTVV.

The V and J genes are TRBV28 and TRBJ1-3, with TRBD1 identical over 8 bases. Germline V gene data show CDR1 as MDHEN and CDR2 as SYDVKM. The V and J ends lost 4 bases and 3 bases, in that order; junction bases with no gene match: 8. The CDR3 consists of 16 residues. Here the CDR3 DNA reads TGTGCCAGCAGTTCAGTCCTACAGGGGGGTGGAAACACCATATATTTT. Its translation: CASSSVLQGGGNTIYF.

Written as DNA, the CDR3 is TGTGCCAGCAGTTCGGTGGAGACCCAGTACTTC. Amino acid sequence: CASSSVETQYF. The chain couples TRBV7-9 to TRBJ2-5; D gene uncertain. Germline CDR1 reads SEHNR; CDR2 reads FQNEAQ (reference sequence). With 6 bases removed from V and 5 bases from J, the gap between germline ends came to 7 bases. The length of the CDR3 is 11 residues.

This chain joins TRBV6-5 and TRBJ2-3; 7 bases line up with TRBD2. With 5 bases clipped from V and 2 bases from J, the junction kept 7 bases outside the gene matches. Germline loops: CDR1 MNHEY, CDR2 SVGAGI. CDR3 size: 15 residues. CDR3 residues: CASSRKAGFTDTQYF. The CDR3 DNA reads TGTGCCAGCAGTAGAAAAGCGGGGTTCACAGATACGCAGTATTTT.